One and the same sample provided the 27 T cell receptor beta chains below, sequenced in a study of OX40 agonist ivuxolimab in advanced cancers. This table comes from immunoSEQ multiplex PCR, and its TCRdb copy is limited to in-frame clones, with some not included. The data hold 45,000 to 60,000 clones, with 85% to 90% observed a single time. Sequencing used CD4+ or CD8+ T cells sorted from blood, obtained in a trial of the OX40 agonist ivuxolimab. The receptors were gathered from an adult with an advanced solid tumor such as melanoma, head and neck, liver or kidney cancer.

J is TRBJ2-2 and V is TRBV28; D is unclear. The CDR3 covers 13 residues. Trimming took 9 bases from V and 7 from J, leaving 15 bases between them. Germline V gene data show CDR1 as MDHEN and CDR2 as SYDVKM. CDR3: CASTEGHGGELFF. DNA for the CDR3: TGTGCCAGTACGGAAGGGCATGGCGGGGAGCTGTTTTTT.

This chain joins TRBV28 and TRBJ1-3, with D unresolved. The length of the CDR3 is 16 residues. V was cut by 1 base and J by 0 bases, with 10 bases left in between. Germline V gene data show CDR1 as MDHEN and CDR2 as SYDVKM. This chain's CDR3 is CASSLSQVISGNTIYF. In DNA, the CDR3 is TGTGCCAGCAGTTTATCTCAGGTCATCTCTGGAAACACCATATATTTT.

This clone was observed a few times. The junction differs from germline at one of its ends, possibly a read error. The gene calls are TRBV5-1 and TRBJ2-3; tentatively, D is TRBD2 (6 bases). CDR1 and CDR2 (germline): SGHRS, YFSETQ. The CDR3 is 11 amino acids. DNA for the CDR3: TGCGCCAGCAGCTTACGGGGCGCGGGGAATTTT. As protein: CASSLRGAGNF.

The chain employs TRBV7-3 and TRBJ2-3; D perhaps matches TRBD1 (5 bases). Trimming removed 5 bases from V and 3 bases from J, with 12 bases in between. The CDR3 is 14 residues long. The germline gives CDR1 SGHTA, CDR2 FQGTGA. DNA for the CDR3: TGTGCCAGCAGCAGGGGCGAAGGTACAGATACGCAGTATTTT. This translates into CASSRGEGTDTQYF.

CDR3 loop: CASRGGSNQPQHF. In nucleotides, the CDR3 is TGTGCCAGCAGGGGGGGGAGCAATCAGCCCCAGCATTTT. The rearrangement joins TRBV28 to TRBJ1-5, with D tentatively TRBD1 (5 bases). The CDR3 extends over 13 amino acids. Germline V gene lookup returns CDR1 MDHEN and CDR2 SYDVKM. V was shortened by 6 bases and J by 1 base, with 7 bases between the two germline ends.

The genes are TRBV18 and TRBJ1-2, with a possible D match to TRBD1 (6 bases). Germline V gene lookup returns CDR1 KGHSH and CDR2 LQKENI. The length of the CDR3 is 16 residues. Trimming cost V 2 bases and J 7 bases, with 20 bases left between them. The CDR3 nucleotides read TGTGCCAGCTCACCAACAGACACAGGGAAACAGGCTGGCTACACCTTC. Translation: CASSPTDTGKQAGYTF.

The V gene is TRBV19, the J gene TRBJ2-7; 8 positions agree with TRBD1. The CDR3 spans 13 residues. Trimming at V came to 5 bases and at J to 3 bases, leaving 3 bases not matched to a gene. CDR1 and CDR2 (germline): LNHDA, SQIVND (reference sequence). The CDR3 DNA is TGTGCCAGTAGTGACGGACAGGGCTACGAGCAGTACTTC. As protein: CASSDGQGYEQYF.

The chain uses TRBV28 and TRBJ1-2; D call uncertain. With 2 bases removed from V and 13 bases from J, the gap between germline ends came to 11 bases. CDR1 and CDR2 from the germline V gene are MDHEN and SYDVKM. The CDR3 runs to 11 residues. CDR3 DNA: TGTGCCAGCAGTTTACAAGGGAAGCTCACCTTC. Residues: CASSLQGKLTF.

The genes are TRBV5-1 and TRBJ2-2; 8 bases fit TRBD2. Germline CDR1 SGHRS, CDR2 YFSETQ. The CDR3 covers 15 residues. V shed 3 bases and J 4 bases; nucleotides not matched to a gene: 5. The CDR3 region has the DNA TGCGCCAGCAGCTCCTCCCTAGCGGGCACCGGGGAGCTGTTTTTT. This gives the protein CASSSSLAGTGELFF.

In DNA form, the CDR3 reads TGTGCCAGCAGTTTGTCCGGGACAAGGGGCTATAGCAATCAGCCCCAGCATTTT. The encoded protein is CASSLSGTRGYSNQPQHF. The chain couples TRBV27 to TRBJ1-5, with a weak D call TRBD1 (6 bases). Germline CDR1 and CDR2: MNHEY and SMNVEV (reference sequence). V was trimmed by 3 bases and J by 0 bases, leaving 18 bases between them. The CDR3 is 18 amino acids.

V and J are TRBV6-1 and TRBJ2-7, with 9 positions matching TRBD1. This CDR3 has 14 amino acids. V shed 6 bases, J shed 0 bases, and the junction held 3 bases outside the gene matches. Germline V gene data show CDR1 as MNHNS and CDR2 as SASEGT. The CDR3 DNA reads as TGTGCCAGCAGCCGGGACAGGGCCTCCTACGAGCAGTACTTC. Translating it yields CASSRDRASYEQYF.

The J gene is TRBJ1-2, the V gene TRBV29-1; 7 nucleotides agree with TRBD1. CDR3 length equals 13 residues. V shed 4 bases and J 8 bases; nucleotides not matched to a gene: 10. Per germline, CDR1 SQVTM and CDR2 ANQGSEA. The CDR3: CSVAKRDSQGYTF. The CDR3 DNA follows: TGCAGCGTTGCTAAACGGGACAGCCAGGGCTACACCTTC.

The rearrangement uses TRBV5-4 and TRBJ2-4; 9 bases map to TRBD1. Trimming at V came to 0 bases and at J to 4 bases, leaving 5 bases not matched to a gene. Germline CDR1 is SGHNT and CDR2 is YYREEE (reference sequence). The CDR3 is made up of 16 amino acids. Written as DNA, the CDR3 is TGTGCCAGCAGCTTGGAAGTGGGACAGGGTAAAAACATTCAGTACTTC. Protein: CASSLEVGQGKNIQYF. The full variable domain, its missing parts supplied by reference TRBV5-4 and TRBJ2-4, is ETGVTQSPTHLIKTRGQQVTLRCSSQSGHNTVSWYQQALGQGPQFIFQYYREEENGRGNFPPRFSGLQFPNYSSELNVNALELDDSALYLCASSLEVGQGKNIQYFGAGTRLSVL.

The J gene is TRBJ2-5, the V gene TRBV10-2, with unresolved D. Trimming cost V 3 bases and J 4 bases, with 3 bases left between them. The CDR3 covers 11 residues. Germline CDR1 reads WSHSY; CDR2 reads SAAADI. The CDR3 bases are TGCGCCAGCAGTGACCCAGAGACCCAGTACTTC. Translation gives CASSDPETQYF.

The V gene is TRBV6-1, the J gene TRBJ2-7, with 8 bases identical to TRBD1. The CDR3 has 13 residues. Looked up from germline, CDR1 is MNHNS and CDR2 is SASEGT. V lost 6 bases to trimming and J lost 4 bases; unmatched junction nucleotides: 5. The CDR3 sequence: CASSTQGAYEQYF. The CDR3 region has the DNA TGTGCCAGCAGCACCCAGGGGGCTTACGAGCAGTACTTC.

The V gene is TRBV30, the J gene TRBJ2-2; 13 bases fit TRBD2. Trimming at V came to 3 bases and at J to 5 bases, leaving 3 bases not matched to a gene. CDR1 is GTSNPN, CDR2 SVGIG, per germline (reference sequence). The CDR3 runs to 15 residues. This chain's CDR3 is CAWSPGLAGTGELFF. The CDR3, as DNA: TGTGCCTGGAGCCCGGGACTAGCGGGAACCGGGGAGCTGTTTTTT.

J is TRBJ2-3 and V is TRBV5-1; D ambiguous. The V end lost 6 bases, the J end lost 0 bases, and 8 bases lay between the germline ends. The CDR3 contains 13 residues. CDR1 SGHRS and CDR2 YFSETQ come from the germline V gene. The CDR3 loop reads CASTLTSTDTQYF. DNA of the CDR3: TGCGCCAGCACCCTGACCAGCACAGATACGCAGTATTTT.

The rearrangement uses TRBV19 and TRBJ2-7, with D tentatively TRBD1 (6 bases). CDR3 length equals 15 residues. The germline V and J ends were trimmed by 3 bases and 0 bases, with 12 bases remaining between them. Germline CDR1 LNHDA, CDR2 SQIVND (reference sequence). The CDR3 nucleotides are TGTGCCAGTAGTATTTCAGGGGAGAGCTCCTACGAGCAGTACTTC. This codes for CASSISGESSYEQYF.

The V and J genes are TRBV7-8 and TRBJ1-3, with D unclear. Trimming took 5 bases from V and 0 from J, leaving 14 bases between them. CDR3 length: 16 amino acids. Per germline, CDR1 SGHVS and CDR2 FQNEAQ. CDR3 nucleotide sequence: TGTGCCAGCAGCAAATCGGCCATAGACTCTGGAAACACCATATATTTT. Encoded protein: CASSKSAIDSGNTIYF.

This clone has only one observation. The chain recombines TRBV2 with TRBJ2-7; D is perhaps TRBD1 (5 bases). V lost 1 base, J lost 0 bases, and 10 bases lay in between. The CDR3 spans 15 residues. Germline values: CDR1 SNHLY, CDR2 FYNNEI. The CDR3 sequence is CASSEVEGVSYEQYF. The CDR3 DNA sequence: TGTGCCAGCAGTGAAGTGGAAGGGGTCTCCTACGAGCAGTACTTC.

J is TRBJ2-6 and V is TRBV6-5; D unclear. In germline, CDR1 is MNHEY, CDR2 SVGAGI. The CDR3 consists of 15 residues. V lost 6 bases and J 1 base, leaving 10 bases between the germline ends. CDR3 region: CASREDGSGANVLTF. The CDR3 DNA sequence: TGTGCCAGCAGAGAGGATGGGTCTGGGGCCAACGTCCTGACTTTC.

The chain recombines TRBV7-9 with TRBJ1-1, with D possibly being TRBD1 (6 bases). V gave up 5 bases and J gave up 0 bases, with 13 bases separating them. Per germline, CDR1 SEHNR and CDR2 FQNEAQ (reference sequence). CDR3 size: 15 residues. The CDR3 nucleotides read TGTGCCAGCAGCCTCGGGGGGGCGCTGAACACTGAAGCTTTCTTT. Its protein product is CASSLGGALNTEAFF.

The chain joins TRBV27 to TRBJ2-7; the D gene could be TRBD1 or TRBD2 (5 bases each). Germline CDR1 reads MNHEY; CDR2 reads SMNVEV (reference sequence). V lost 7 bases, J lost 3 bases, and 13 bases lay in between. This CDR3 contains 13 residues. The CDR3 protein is CASTLGPYYEQYF. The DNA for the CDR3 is TGTGCCAGCACACTGGGACCCTACTACGAGCAGTACTTC.

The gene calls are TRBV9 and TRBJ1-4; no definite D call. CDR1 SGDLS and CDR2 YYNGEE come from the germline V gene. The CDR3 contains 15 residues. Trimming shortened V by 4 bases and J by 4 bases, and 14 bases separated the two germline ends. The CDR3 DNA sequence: TGTGCCAGCAGCCCCCGGGCAGGCCATAATGAAAAACTGTTTTTT. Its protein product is CASSPRAGHNEKLFF.

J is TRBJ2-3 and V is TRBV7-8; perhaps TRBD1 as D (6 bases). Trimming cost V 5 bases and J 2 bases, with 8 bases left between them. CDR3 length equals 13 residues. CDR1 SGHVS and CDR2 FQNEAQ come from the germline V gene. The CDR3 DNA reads TGTGCCAGCAGCGCAGGGGCCACAGATACGCAGTATTTT. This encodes CASSAGATDTQYF.

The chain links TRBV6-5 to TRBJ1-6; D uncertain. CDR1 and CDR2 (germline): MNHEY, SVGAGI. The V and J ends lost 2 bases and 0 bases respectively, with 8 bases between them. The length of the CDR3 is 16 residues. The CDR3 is CASSYTEFSYNSPLHF. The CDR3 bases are TGTGCCAGCAGTTACACGGAATTCTCCTATAATTCACCCCTCCACTTT.

DNA of the CDR3: TGTGCCAGCAGTGAAGGGGGGTACTCAGATACGCAGTATTTT. This codes for CASSEGGYSDTQYF. The V call is TRBV2, the J call TRBJ2-3; TRBD1 or TRBD2 may be the D gene (5 bases each). Trimming cost V 1 base and J 4 bases, with 9 bases left between them. The CDR3 contains 14 residues. Per germline, CDR1 SNHLY and CDR2 FYNNEI.